This T cell receptor beta chain was sequenced for a study of immunodeficiency (dated by TCRdb to the late 2010s). Context from the whole study: To search for oligoclonality and VDJ recombination defects, the researchers carried out a repertoire analysis.

Before TCR sequencing, CD3+CD4+ T cells were sorted from fresh PBMCs. As for this clone: The antigen it recognizes is unknown. No quality values exist for individual bases; no much larger clone is one base distant.

The germline V gene (reference sequence) supplies CDR1 SGHKS and CDR2 YYEKEE. CDR3 length: 16 amino acids, cysteine to phenylalanine. Only the CDR3 part of the read is kept: 48 bases, read in frame from the first base. The junction shows trimming of 4 bases on V and 3 bases on J, and the gene matches do not reach 8 bases of it. The full study reports these points: In entropy comparisons, n=3 (open circles) was shown for patients versus healthy controls, and a thymic development effect was only suggested as possible. Between patients and controls, productive entropy and V-J pairing of CD4+ T cells looked similar. Severe oligoclonality, as judged by top-100 and total clonotype frequencies, was observed in patient CD8+ T cells but not in patient CD4+ T cells.

Genomic DNA was extracted using the QIAamp DNA Blood Mini Kit and was submitted for immunoSEQ repertoire analysis. Using a standard quantity of genomic DNA template, multiplex PCR was run to amplify the CDR3 regions. PCR products were sequenced on an Illumina platform. The published analysis was carried out like this. Sequences were mapped to a reference, using V, D and J gene definitions from IMGT. A nearest-neighbor clustering algorithm merged closely related sequences to remove PCR and sequencing errors. V, D and J usage was examined in productive unique and total sequences using ImmunoSEQ Analyzer tools along with R version 3.6.1. In its TCRdb copy, this immuneACCESS table keeps in-frame sequences only and misses some clones. Where compared with another copy, unresolved V genes explain less than half of these, and the others have no known cause. That table gives V, J and clone size, and the DNA gave D and trimming. A total of around 4,300 clones appear in this sample, around 90% of them only once. The ten largest clones take up approximately 4.5% of the sample.

The sequence was obtained from a human donor in good health. The V and J segments used are TRBV5-5 and TRBJ2-1, with 9 junctional bases fitting TRBD1. Sequencing used CD4+ T cells from blood. This receptor has the CDR3 CASSHGDRVDYNEQFF. DNA sequence: TGTGCCAGCAGCCATGGGGACAGGGTGGACTACAATGAGCAGTTCTTC.